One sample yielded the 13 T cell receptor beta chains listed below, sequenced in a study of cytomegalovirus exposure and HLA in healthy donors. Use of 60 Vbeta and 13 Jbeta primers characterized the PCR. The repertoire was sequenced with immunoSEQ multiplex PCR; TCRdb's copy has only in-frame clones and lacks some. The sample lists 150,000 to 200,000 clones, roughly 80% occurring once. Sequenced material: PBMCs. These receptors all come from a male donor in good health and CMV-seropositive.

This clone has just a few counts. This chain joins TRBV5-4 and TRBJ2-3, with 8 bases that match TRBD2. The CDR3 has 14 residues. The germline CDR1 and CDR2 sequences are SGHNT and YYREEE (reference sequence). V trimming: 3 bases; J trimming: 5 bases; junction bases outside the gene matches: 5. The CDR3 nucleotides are TGTGCCAGCAGCTACAGCGGGAGTCGAGATACGCAGTATTTT. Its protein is CASSYSGSRDTQYF.

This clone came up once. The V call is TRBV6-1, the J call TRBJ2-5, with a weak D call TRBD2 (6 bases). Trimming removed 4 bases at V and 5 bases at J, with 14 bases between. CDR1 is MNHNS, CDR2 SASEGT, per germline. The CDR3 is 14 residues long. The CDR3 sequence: CASSVDHRGETQYF. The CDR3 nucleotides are TGTGCCAGCAGTGTGGACCACCGGGGGGAGACCCAGTACTTC.

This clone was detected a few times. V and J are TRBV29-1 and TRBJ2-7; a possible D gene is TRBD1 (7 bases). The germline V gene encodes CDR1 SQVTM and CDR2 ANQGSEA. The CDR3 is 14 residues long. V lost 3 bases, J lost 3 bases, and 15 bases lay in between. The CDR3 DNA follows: TGCAGCGTTGAGGCCCCAGGGGGGAACTACGAGCAGTACTTC. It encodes CSVEAPGGNYEQYF.

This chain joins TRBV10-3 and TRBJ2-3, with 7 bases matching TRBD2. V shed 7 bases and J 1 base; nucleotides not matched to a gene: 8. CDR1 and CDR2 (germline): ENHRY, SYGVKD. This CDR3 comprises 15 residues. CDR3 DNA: TGTGCCATCACTAGCGGTTCCTCTGGCACAGATACGCAGTATTTT. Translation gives CAITSGSSGTDTQYF.

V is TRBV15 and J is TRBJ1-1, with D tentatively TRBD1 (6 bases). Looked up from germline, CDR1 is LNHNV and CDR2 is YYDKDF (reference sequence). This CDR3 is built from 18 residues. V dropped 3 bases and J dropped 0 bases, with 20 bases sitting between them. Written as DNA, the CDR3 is TGTGCCACCAGCAGTTCCTTACAGGGATTTGGGATGAACACTGAAGCTTTCTTT. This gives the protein CATSSSLQGFGMNTEAFF.

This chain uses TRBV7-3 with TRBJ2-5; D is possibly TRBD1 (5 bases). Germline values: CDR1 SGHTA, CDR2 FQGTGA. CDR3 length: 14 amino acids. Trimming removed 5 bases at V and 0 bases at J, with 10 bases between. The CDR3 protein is CASSRRTNQETQYF. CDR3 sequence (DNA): TGTGCCAGCAGCAGAAGGACAAACCAAGAGACCCAGTACTTC.

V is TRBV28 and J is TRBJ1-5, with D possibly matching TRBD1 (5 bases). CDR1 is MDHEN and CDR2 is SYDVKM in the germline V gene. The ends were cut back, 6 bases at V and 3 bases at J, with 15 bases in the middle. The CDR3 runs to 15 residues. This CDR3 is CASRMLFRDNQPQHF. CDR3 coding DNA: TGTGCCAGCAGAATGTTATTCAGGGACAATCAGCCCCAGCATTTT.

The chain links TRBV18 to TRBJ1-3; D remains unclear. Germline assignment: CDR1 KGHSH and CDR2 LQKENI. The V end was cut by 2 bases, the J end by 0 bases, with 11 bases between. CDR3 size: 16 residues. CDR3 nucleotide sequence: TGTGCCAGCTCACCATCGAACATCTTCTCTGGAAACACCATATATTTT. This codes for CASSPSNIFSGNTIYF.

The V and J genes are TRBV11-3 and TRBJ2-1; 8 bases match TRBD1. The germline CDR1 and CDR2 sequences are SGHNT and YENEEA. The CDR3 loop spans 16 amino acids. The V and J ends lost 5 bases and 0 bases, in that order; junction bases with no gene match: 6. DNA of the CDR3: TGTGCCAGCAGCGACAGGGGTCCGAGCTCCTACAATGAGCAGTTCTTC. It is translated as CASSDRGPSSYNEQFF.

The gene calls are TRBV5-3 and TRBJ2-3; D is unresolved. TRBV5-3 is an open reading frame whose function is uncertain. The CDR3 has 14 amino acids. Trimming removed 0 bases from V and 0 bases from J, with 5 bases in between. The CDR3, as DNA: TGTGCCAGAAGCTTGGACGGGAGCACAGATACGCAGTATTTT. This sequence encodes CARSLDGSTDTQYF.

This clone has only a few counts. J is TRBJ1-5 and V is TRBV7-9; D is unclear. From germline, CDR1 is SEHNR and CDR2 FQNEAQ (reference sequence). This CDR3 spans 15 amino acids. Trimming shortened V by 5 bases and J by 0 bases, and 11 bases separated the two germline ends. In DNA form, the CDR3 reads TGTGCCAGCAGCCTTAATACGGGTAGCAATCAGCCCCAGCATTTT. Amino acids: CASSLNTGSNQPQHF.

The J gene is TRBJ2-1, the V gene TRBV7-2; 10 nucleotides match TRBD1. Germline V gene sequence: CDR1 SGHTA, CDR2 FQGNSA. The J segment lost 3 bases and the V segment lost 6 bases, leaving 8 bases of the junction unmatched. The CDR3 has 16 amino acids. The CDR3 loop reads CASRYRTGGIYNEQFF. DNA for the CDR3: TGTGCCAGCAGGTATAGGACAGGGGGTATCTACAATGAGCAGTTCTTC.

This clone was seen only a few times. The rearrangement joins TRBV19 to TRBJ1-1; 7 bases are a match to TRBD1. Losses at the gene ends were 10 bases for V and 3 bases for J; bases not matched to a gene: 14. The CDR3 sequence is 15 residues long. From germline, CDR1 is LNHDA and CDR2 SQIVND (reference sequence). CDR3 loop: CATTPGQGVYTEAFF. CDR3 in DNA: TGTGCCACCACCCCAGGGCAGGGGGTTTACACTGAAGCTTTCTTT.